The following is a T cell receptor (beta chain) sequence with its context. Germline and junction disagree at one end, which may indicate a read error. PCR was performed a second time for 7 to 11 cycles using a sample-barcoded 5' primer and a J-beta primer mix. TCRdb used MiXCR to reprocess the 5' RACE reads, holding one entry per CDR3 protein. The sample shows 1,800,000 or so distinct CDR3 sequences, about 39% of them seen only once. The data stem from a study of blood T cells in healthy people across ages. Germline lookup yields CDR1 SNHLY and CDR2 FYNNEI. The CDR3 sequence is 16 residues long. This receptor was obtained from a human donor in good health. Sequencing was done on a sample of blood. The chain combines TRBV2 with TRBJ1-6; D ambiguous. CDR3 sequence: CASSDKVEGPHSPPHF. In DNA, the CDR3 is TGTGCCAGCAGTGATAAGGTGGAGGGCCCCCATTCACCCCCCCACTTT.